Described below is a single T cell receptor beta chain sequence and its context. The sample originates from a study of Graves' ophthalmopathy and Graves' hyperthyroidism. RNA transcripts were the template, and TCR beta CDR3 regions were amplified from them. The first-round RT-PCR employed HTBI primers together with the Qiagen OneStep RT-PCR kit. A multiplex PCR was then performed as the second round. From the multiplex PCR reads, TCRdb called clonotypes with MiXCR, one entry per CDR3 protein. The sample yields about 200,000 distinct CDR3 sequences, about 32% seen once. Other autoimmune diseases, uncontrolled infections, pregnancy or lactation ruled patients out of participation. Looked up from germline, CDR1 is MNHNS and CDR2 is SASEGT. The CDR3 runs 13 residues. Germline trimming cut 6 bases from V and 8 bases from J; bases unmatched to any gene: 8.

The receptor was derived from a man aged 50 to 59 with Graves' ophthalmopathy. V and J are TRBV6-1 and TRBJ1-2; 8 nucleotides align to TRBD1. Sequenced input: peripheral blood. CDR3 loop: CASSQGQGSGYTF. CDR3 bases: TGTGCCAGCAGCCAAGGACAGGGATCCGGCTACACCTTC.